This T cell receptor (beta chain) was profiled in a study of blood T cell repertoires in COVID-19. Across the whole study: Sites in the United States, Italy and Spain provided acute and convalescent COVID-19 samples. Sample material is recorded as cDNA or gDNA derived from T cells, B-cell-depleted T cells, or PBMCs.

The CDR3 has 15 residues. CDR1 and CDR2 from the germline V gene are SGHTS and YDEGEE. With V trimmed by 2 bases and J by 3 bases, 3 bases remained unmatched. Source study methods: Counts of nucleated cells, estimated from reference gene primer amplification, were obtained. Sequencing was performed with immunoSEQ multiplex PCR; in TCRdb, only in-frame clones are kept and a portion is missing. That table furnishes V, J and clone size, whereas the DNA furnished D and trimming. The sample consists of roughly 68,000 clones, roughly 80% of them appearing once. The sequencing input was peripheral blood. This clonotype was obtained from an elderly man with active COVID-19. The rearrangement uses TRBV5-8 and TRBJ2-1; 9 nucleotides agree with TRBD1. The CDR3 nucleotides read TGTGCCAGCAGCTTCGACAGGGGGGACTACAATGAGCAGTTCTTC. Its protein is CASSFDRGDYNEQFF. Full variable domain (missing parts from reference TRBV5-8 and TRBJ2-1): EAGVTQSPTHLIKTRGQQATLRCSPISGHTSVYWYQQALGLGLQFLLWYDEGEERNRGNFPPRFSGRQFPNYSSELNVNALELEDSALYLCASSFDRGDYNEQFFGPGTRLTVL.